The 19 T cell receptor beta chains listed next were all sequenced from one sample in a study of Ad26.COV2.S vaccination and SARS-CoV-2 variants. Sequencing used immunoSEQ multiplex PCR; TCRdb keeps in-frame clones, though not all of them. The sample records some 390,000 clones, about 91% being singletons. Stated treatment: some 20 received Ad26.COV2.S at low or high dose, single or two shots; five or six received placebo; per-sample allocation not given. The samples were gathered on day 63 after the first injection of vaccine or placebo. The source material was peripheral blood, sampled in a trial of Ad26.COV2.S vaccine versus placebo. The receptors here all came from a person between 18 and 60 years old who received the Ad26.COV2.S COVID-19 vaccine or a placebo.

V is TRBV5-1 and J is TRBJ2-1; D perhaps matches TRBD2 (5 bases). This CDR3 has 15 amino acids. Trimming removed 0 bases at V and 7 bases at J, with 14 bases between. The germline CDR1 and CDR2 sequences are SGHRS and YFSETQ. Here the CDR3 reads CASSLDGISRNEQFF. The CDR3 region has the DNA TGCGCCAGCAGCTTGGACGGGATTAGTAGGAATGAGCAGTTCTTC.

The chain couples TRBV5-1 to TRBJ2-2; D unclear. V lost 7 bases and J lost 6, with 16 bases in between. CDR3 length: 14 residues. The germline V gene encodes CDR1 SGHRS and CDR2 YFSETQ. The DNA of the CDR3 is TGCGCCAGCTTCCATGGTGGAGTTTCCGGGGAGCTGTTTTTT. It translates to CASFHGGVSGELFF.

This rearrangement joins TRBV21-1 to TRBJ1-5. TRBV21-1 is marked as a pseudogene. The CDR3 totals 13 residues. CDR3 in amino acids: CASSKERGQPQHF. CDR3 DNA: TGTGCCAGCAGCAAAGAACGGGGACAGCCCCAGCATTTT.

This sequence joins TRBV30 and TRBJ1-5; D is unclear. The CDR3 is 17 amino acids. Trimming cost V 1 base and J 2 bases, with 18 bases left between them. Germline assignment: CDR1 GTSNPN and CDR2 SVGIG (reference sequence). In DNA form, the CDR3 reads TGTGCCTGGAGTGAATCGTGCGACGGGAGCGGCAATCAGCCCCAGCATTTT. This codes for CAWSESCDGSGNQPQHF.

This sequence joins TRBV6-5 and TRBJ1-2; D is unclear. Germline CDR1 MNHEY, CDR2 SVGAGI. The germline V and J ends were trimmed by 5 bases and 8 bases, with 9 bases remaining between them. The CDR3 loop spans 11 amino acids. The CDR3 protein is CASSPGVGYTF. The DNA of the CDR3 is TGTGCCAGCAGTCCAGGAGTAGGCTACACCTTC.

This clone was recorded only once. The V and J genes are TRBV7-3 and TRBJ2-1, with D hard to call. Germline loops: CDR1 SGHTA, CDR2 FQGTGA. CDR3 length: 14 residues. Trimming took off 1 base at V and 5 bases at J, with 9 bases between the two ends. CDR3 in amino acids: CASSLITGDNEQFF. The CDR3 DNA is TGTGCCAGCAGCTTAATCACTGGGGACAATGAGCAGTTCTTC.

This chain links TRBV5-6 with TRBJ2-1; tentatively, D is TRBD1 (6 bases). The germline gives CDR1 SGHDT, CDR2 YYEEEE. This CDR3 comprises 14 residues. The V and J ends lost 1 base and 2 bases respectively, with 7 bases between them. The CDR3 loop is CASSLQGPYNEQFF. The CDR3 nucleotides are TGTGCCAGCAGCTTGCAGGGGCCCTACAATGAGCAGTTCTTC.

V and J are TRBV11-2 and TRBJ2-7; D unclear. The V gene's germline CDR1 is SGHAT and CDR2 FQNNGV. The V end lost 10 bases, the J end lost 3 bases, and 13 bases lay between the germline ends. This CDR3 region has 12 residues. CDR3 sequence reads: CATAGEIYEQYF. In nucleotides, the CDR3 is TGTGCCACGGCCGGAGAGATCTACGAGCAGTACTTC.

The CDR3 protein is CASNQEGQKLFF. The CDR3 DNA reads TGTGCCAGCAACCAAGAAGGACAGAAACTGTTTTTT. The rearrangement links TRBV6-5 to TRBJ1-4; D possibly corresponds to TRBD1 (6 bases). Germline V gene data show CDR1 as MNHEY and CDR2 as SVGAGI. This CDR3 has 12 amino acids. Trimming cost V 7 bases and J 11 bases, with 14 bases left between them.

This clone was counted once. The CDR3 protein is CAISPGRNTEAFF. CDR3 DNA sequence: TGTGCCATCAGCCCAGGGAGGAACACTGAAGCTTTCTTT. The chain uses TRBV10-3 and TRBJ1-1; a possible D gene is TRBD1 (5 bases). This CDR3 is built from 13 residues. V was shortened by 6 bases and J by 1 base, with 9 bases between the two germline ends. The germline gives CDR1 ENHRY, CDR2 SYGVKD.

The CDR3 nucleotides are TGTGCCAGCAGTCGCCGGGCAGGGGTTCTCCCTAGCCCTGAAGCTTTCTTT. Protein product: CASSRRAGVLPSPEAFF. The genes are TRBV6-6 and TRBJ1-1, with a possible D match to TRBD1 (6 bases). Trimming removed 5 bases from V and 6 bases from J, with 25 bases in between. The CDR3 loop spans 17 amino acids. CDR1 and CDR2 from the germline V gene are MNHNY and SVGAGI (reference sequence).

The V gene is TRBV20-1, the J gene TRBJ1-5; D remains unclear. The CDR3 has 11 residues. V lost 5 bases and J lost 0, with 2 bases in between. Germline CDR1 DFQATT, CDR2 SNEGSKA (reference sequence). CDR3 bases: TGCAGTGCTTCTAGCAATCAGCCCCAGCATTTT. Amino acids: CSASSNQPQHF.

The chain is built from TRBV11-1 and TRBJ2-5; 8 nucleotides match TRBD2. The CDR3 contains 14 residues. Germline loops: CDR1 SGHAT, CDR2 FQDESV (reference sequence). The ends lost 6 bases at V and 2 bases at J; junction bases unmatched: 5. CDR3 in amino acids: CASSTSGGQETQYF. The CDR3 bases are TGTGCCAGCAGTACTAGCGGAGGGCAAGAGACCCAGTACTTC.

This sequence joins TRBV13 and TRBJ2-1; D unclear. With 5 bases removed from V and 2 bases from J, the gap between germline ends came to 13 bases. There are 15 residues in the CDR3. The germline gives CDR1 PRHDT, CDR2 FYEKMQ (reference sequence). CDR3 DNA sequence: TGTGCCAGCAGCGAATCCAGGAGCCCCTACAATGAGCAGTTCTTC. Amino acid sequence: CASSESRSPYNEQFF.

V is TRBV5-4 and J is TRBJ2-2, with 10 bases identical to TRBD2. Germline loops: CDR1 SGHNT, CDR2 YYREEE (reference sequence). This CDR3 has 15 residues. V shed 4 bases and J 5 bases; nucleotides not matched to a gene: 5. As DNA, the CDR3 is TGTGCCAGCAGCAGGGCTAGCGGGAGTACCGGGGAGCTGTTTTTT. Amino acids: CASSRASGSTGELFF.

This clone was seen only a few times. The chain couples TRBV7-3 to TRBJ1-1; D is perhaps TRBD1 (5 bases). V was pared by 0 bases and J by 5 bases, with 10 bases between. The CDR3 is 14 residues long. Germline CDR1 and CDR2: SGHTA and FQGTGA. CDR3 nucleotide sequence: TGTGCCAGCAGCTTAACGGGGGGAAGAACTGAAGCTTTCTTT. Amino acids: CASSLTGGRTEAFF.

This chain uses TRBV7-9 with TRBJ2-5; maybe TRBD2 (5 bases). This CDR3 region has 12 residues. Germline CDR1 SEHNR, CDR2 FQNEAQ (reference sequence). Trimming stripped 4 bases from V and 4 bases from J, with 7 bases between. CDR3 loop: CASSWERETQYF. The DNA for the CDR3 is TGTGCCAGCAGCTGGGAGAGAGAGACCCAGTACTTC.

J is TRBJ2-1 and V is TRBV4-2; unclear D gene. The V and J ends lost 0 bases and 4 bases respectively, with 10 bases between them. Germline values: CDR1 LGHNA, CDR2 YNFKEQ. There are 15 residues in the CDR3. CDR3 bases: TGTGCCAGCAGCCAAGATACAAACGGATACAATGAGCAGTTCTTC. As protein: CASSQDTNGYNEQFF.

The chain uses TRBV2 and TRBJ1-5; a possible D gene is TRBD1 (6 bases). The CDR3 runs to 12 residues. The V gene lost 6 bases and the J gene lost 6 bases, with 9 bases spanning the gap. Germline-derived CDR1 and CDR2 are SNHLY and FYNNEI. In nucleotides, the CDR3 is TGTGCCAGCAGGGGACAAAGTCAGCCCCAGCATTTT. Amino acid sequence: CASRGQSQPQHF.